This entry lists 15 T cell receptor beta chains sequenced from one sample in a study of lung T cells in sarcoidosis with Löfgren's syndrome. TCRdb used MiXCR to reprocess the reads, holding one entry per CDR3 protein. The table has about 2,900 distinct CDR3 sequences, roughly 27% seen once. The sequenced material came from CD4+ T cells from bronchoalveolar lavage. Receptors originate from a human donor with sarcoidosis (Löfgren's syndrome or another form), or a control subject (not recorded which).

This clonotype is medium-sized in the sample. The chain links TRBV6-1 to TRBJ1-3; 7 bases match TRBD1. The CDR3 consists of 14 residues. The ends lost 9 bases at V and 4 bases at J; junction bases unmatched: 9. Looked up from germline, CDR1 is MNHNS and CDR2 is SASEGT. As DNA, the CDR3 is TGTGCCAGTTTCGACAGGGTGGACGGAAACACCATATATTTT. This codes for CASFDRVDGNTIYF.

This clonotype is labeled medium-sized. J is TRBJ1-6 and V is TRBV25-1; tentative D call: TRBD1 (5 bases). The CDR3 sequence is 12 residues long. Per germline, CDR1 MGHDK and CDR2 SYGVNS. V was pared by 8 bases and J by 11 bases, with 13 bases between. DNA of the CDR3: TGTGCCAGCTGGAGGGAGGGGACACCCCTCCACTTT. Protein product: CASWREGTPLHF.

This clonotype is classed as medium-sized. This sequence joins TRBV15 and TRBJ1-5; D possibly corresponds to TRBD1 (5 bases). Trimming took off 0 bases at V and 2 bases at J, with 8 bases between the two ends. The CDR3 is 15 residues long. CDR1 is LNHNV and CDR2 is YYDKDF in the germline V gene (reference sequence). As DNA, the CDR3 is TGTGCCACCAGCAGAGATTCGGGGGGCAATCAGCCCCAGCATTTT. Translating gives CATSRDSGGNQPQHF.

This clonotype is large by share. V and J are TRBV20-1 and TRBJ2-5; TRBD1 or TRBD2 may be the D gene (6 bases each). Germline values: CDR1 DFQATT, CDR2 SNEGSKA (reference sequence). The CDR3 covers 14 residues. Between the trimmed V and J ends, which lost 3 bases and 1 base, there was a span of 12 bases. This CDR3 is CSARGGRPQETQYF. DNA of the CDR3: TGCAGTGCTAGGGGGGGCCGCCCCCAAGAGACCCAGTACTTC.

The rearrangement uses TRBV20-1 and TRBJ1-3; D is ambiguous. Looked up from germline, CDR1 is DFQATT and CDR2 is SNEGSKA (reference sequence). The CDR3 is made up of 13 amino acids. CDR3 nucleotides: TGCAGCATTGCGGTAAACTCTGGAAACACCATATATTTT. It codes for CSIAVNSGNTIYF.

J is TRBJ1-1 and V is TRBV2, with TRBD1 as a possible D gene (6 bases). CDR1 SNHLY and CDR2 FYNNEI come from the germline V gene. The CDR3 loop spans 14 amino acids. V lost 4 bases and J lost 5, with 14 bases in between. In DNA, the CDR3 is TGTGCCAGCAGTGTGCCGGGGGCACGAACTGAAGCTTTCTTT. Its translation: CASSVPGARTEAFF.

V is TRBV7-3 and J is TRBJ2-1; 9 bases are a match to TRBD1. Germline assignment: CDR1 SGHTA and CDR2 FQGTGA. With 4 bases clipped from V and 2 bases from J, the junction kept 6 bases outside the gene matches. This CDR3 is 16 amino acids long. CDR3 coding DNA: TGTGCCAGCAGCTCGACAGGGGGGACTACCTACAATGAGCAGTTCTTC. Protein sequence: CASSSTGGTTYNEQFF. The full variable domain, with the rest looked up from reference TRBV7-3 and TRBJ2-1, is GAGVSQTPSNKVTEKGKYVELRCDPISGHTALYWYRQSLGQGPEFLIYFQGTGAADDSGLPNDRFFAVRPEGSVSTLKIQRTERGDSAVYLCASSSTGGTTYNEQFFGPGTRLTVL.

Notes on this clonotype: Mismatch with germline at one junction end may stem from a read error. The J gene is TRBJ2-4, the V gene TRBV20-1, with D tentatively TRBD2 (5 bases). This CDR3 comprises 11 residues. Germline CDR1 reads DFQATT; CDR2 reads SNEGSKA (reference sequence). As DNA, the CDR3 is TGTAGAGCGGTACCTAGAAACATTCAGTACTTC. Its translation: CRAVPRNIQYF.

For the CDR3, the DNA is TGTGCCAGCAGCCGAAGCGCAGGGGTGACCACTGAAGCTTTCTTT. This codes for CASSRSAGVTTEAFF. J is TRBJ1-1 and V is TRBV11-2, with TRBD1 as a possible D gene (6 bases). The V gene lost 5 bases and the J gene lost 4 bases, with 17 bases spanning the gap. Per germline, CDR1 SGHAT and CDR2 FQNNGV. CDR3 length: 15 amino acids.

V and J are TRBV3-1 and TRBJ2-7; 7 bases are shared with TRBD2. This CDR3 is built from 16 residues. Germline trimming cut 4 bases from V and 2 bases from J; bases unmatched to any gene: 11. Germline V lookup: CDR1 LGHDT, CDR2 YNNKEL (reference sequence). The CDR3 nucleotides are TGTGCCAGCAGCCTGACTTGGACGGGGGGTGCCTACGAGCAGTACTTC. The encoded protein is CASSLTWTGGAYEQYF.

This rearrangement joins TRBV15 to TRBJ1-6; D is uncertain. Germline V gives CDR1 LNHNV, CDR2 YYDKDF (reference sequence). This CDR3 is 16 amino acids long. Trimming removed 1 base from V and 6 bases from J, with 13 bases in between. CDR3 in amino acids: CATSRGPVGSNSPLHF. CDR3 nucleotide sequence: TGTGCCACCAGCAGAGGCCCCGTCGGTAGTAATTCACCCCTCCACTTT.

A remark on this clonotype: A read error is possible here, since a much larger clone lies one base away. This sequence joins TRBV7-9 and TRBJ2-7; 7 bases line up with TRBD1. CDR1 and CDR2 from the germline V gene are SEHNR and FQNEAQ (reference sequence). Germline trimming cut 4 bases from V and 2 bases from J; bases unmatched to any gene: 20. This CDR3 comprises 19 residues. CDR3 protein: CASSSILRTGGPKAYEQYF. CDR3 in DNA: TGTGCCAGCAGCTCGATCCTCAGGACAGGAGGACCCAAGGCCTACGAGCAGTACTTC.

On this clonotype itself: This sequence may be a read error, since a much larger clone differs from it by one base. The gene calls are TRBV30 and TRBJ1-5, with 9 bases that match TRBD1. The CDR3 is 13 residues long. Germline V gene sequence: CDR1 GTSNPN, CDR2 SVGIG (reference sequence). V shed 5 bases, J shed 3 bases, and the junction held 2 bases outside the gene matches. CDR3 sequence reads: CAWGTGINQPQHF. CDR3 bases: TGTGCCTGGGGGACAGGGATCAATCAGCCCCAGCATTTT. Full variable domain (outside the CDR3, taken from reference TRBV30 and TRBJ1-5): SQTIHQWPATLVQPVGSPLSLECTVEGTSNPNLYWYRQAAGRGLQLLFYSVGIGQISSEVPQNLSASRPQDRQFILSSKKLLLSDSGFYLCAWGTGINQPQHFGDGTRLSIL.

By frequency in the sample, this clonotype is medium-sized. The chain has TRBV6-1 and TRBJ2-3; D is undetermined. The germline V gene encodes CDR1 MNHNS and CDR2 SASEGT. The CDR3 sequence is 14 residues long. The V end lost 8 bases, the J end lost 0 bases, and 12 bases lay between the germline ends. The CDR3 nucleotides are TGTGCCAGCTGCACCTTGGACAGCACAGATACGCAGTATTTT. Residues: CASCTLDSTDTQYF.

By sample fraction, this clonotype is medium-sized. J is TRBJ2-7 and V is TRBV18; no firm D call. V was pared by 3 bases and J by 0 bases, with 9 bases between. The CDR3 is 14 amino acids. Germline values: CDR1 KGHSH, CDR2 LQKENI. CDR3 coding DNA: TGTGCCAGCTCACCCGGACGGATCTCCTACGAGCAGTACTTC. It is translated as CASSPGRISYEQYF.